This passage covers 7 T cell receptor beta chains from one sample sequenced in a study of blood T cell repertoires in COVID-19. Method: immunoSEQ multiplex PCR; TCRdb's copy keeps in-frame clones and lacks some. This table has 250,000 to 300,000 clones, around 90% appearing once. The sequencing input was PBMCs or T cells enriched from blood (not recorded which). These receptors all stem from a woman aged 40 to 55 who had recovered from COVID-19.

The chain has TRBV5-4 and TRBJ2-1, with 9 bases identical to TRBD1. V lost 5 bases to trimming and J lost 9 bases; unmatched junction nucleotides: 6. The CDR3 loop spans 13 amino acids. The germline gives CDR1 SGHNT, CDR2 YYREEE (reference sequence). CDR3 in DNA: TGTGCCAGCAGGGACAGGGGTAGGGGTGAGCAGTTCTTC. It encodes CASRDRGRGEQFF.

The chain recombines TRBV7-3 with TRBJ2-2, with D possibly being TRBD1 (6 bases). The germline V gene has CDR1 SGHTA and CDR2 FQGTGA. This CDR3 region has 16 residues. Deletions cut 2 bases from V and 4 bases from J, with 14 bases between. CDR3 nucleotide sequence: TGTGCCAGCAGCTTAGCCTCAGGGGTGGGCACCGGGGAGCTGTTTTTT. Translating gives CASSLASGVGTGELFF.

This clone appeared a single time. As DNA, the CDR3 is TGTGCCAGTAGTAGGGCAGCTACTGCTTTTGAAGCTTTCTTT. As protein: CASSRAATAFEAFF. The chain couples TRBV19 to TRBJ1-1, with D hard to call. The CDR3 length is 14 residues. The V gene's germline CDR1 is LNHDA and CDR2 SQIVND (reference sequence). V shed 4 bases and J shed 7 bases, with 16 bases lying between them.

This rearrangement joins TRBV11-3 to TRBJ2-5, with D perhaps TRBD2 (5 bases). The germline CDR1 and CDR2 sequences are SGHNT and YENEEA. The CDR3 extends over 13 amino acids. V was pared by 4 bases and J by 5 bases, with 11 bases between. The DNA of the CDR3 is TGTGCCAGCAGCTGGGGAGCTGGGGAGACCCAGTACTTC. It translates to CASSWGAGETQYF.

This clone was counted once. The genes are TRBV27 and TRBJ1-6, with 7 bases matching TRBD1. J lost 10 bases, V lost 5 bases, and 8 bases had no gene match. The CDR3 sequence is 14 residues long. Per germline, CDR1 MNHEY and CDR2 SMNVEV (reference sequence). CDR3 protein: CASSATGRGSPLHF. CDR3 DNA sequence: TGTGCCAGCAGTGCGACAGGGCGCGGATCACCCCTCCACTTT.

V is TRBV5-4 and J is TRBJ1-1, with D tentatively TRBD1 (5 bases). CDR3 size: 16 residues. V was trimmed by 0 bases and J by 5 bases, leaving 17 bases between them. CDR1 and CDR2 (germline): SGHNT, YYREEE (reference sequence). DNA of the CDR3: TGTGCCAGCAGCTTGGCTGGGTTACTGGGGGGGACTGAAGCTTTCTTT. Amino acid sequence: CASSLAGLLGGTEAFF.

The chain carries TRBV11-2 and TRBJ2-7; 10 bases map to TRBD1. Germline values: CDR1 SGHAT, CDR2 FQNNGV. J was trimmed by 3 bases and V by 1 base; bases with no gene match: 3. CDR3 size: 15 residues. CDR3 residues: CASSLARDRGYEQYF. In DNA form, the CDR3 reads TGTGCCAGCAGCTTAGCTAGGGACAGGGGCTACGAGCAGTACTTC.